A selection of T cell receptor beta chains follows, all from one sample in a study of blood T cell repertoires in COVID-19. The repertoire was sequenced with immunoSEQ multiplex PCR; TCRdb's copy has only in-frame clones and lacks some. The sample includes a few hundred thousand clones, roughly 87% seen only once; the top ten take approximately 5%. The specimen sequenced was peripheral blood. Every receptor here comes from a woman aged 40 to 55 who had recovered from COVID-19. The CDR3 runs from the conserved cysteine through the conserved F or W. The D gene is left open where the match is weak. Size is stated for part of the rows, as once, few or many counts, or as a class when the clone is expanded.

j_call: TRBJ1-2
d_call: .
v_call: TRBV10-3
clone_size: .
cdr3_nt: TGTGCCACCGTAGACAGGAAGGAGGGCTACACCTTC
cdr3_aa: CATVDRKEGYTF

j_call: TRBJ1-6
d_call: .
v_call: TRBV7-9
clone_size: few
cdr3_nt: TGTGCCAGAAGCAAACAGGAATCAAATAATTCACCCCTCCACTTT
cdr3_aa: CARSKQESNNSPLHF

j_call: TRBJ2-1
d_call: TRBD2
v_call: TRBV28
clone_size: few
cdr3_nt: TGTGCCAGCAACCCAGCGGGGGGGCGTAATGAGCAGTTCTTC
cdr3_aa: CASNPAGGRNEQFF

j_call: TRBJ2-3
d_call: TRBD2
v_call: TRBV24-1
clone_size: .
cdr3_nt: TGTGCCACCAGTGCCAACCTAGCGGGAGAATTAGATACGCAGTATTTT
cdr3_aa: CATSANLAGELDTQYF

j_call: TRBJ2-1
d_call: .
v_call: TRBV24-1
clone_size: many
cdr3_nt: TGTGCCACCAGTGCTGTGATAGCTGTAGGGGGTGAGCAGTTCTTC
cdr3_aa: CATSAVIAVGGEQFF

j_call: TRBJ1-1
d_call: TRBD1
v_call: TRBV12-5
clone_size: .
cdr3_nt: TGTGCTAGTGGTTGGGACAGGGGCACTGAAGCTTTCTTT
cdr3_aa: CASGWDRGTEAFF

j_call: TRBJ2-3
d_call: TRBD2
v_call: TRBV2
clone_size: few
cdr3_nt: TGTGCCAGCAGTCTAGCGGGCACAGATACGCAGTATTTT
cdr3_aa: CASSLAGTDTQYF

j_call: TRBJ1-4
d_call: TRBD1
v_call: TRBV27
clone_size: .
cdr3_nt: TGTGCCAGCAAAAGGACAGGGGATCTTGAAAAACTGTTTTTT
cdr3_aa: CASKRTGDLEKLFF

j_call: TRBJ2-2
d_call: .
v_call: TRBV12-3/TRBV12-4
clone_size: .
cdr3_nt: TGTGCCAGCAGCTTAGGGCTGCCGGAGCTGTTTTTT
cdr3_aa: CASSLGLPELFF

j_call: TRBJ2-7
d_call: .
v_call: TRBV7-9
clone_size: .
cdr3_nt: TGTGCCAGCAGCCTACAGGCAGTCTCCTACGAGCAGTACTTC
cdr3_aa: CASSLQAVSYEQYF

j_call: TRBJ2-5
d_call: .
v_call: TRBV9
clone_size: .
cdr3_nt: TGTGCCAGCAGCGTAGGACGGACACAAGAGACCCAGTACTTC
cdr3_aa: CASSVGRTQETQYF

j_call: TRBJ2-3
d_call: TRBD2
v_call: TRBV19
clone_size: .
cdr3_nt: TGTGCCAGTACCACCCCGGGACTAGCGGGACTAAGCACAGATACGCAGTATTTT
cdr3_aa: CASTTPGLAGLSTDTQYF

j_call: TRBJ1-2
d_call: TRBD1
v_call: TRBV3-1/TRBV3-2
clone_size: .
cdr3_nt: TGTGCCAGCAGCCAGACGGGGACAGGTGTAGCTAACTATGGCTACACCTTC
cdr3_aa: CASSQTGTGVANYGYTF

j_call: TRBJ2-3
d_call: .
v_call: TRBV25-1
clone_size: .
cdr3_nt: TGTGCCAGCAGTGATCCCGAGTCTTGGTGGGATACGCAGTATTTT
cdr3_aa: CASSDPESWWDTQYF

j_call: TRBJ2-7
d_call: .
v_call: TRBV6-6
clone_size: once
cdr3_nt: TGTGCCAGCAGTTACTCGGTTATGAGCTACGAGCAGTACTTC
cdr3_aa: CASSYSVMSYEQYF

j_call: TRBJ2-3
d_call: .
v_call: TRBV3-1/TRBV3-2
clone_size: .
cdr3_nt: TGTGCCAGCAGCCCTCTACGGGTAGATACGCAGTATTTT
cdr3_aa: CASSPLRVDTQYF

j_call: TRBJ1-4
d_call: .
v_call: TRBV7-8
clone_size: .
cdr3_nt: TGTGCCAGCAGCTTAGACAGGAGTAATGAAAAACTGTTTTTT
cdr3_aa: CASSLDRSNEKLFF

j_call: TRBJ2-2
d_call: .
v_call: TRBV4-1
clone_size: .
cdr3_nt: TGCGCCAGCAGCCAAGGGCCGGGTGGGAACACCGGGGAGCTGTTTTTT
cdr3_aa: CASSQGPGGNTGELFF

j_call: TRBJ1-6
d_call: .
v_call: TRBV28
clone_size: .
cdr3_nt: TGTGCCAGCAGTTTAAGACTAAATAATTCACCCCTCCACTTT
cdr3_aa: CASSLRLNNSPLHF

j_call: TRBJ2-1
d_call: TRBD1
v_call: TRBV5-1
clone_size: .
cdr3_nt: TGCGCCAGCAGCTTGGGCCAGGGGGCGCTTAATGAGCAGTTCTTC
cdr3_aa: CASSLGQGALNEQFF

j_call: TRBJ1-4
d_call: .
v_call: TRBV28
clone_size: .
cdr3_nt: TGTGCCAGCAGTTTCGGAGGGGCGGCGGAAAAACTGTTTTTT
cdr3_aa: CASSFGGAAEKLFF

j_call: TRBJ2-2
d_call: TRBD2
v_call: TRBV5-1
clone_size: .
cdr3_nt: TGCGCCAGCAGCTTGTCAGGGCTAGCGGGGCCCGGGGAGCTGTTTTTT
cdr3_aa: CASSLSGLAGPGELFF

j_call: TRBJ1-1
d_call: .
v_call: TRBV9
clone_size: .
cdr3_nt: TGTGCCAGCAGCGTCAGATCAATGGACACTGAAGCTTTCTTT
cdr3_aa: CASSVRSMDTEAFF

j_call: TRBJ2-3
d_call: TRBD2
v_call: TRBV5-4
clone_size: .
cdr3_nt: TGTGCCAGCAGCTTGGGCGGGAGGGGGACAGATACGCAGTATTTT
cdr3_aa: CASSLGGRGTDTQYF

j_call: TRBJ2-1
d_call: .
v_call: TRBV19
clone_size: .
cdr3_nt: TGTGCCACTGTGAGCGGGTACAATGAGCAGTTCTTC
cdr3_aa: CATVSGYNEQFF

j_call: TRBJ1-5
d_call: .
v_call: TRBV6-5
clone_size: .
cdr3_nt: TGTGCCAGCACTATGGGGTCGGGGGGATATCAGCCCCAGCATTTT
cdr3_aa: CASTMGSGGYQPQHF

j_call: TRBJ1-4
d_call: TRBD1
v_call: TRBV25-1
clone_size: .
cdr3_nt: TGTGCCAGCAGTGCTACAGGGGTTGAAAAACTGTTTTTT
cdr3_aa: CASSATGVEKLFF

j_call: TRBJ1-2
d_call: TRBD1
v_call: TRBV12-5
clone_size: .
cdr3_nt: TGTGCTAGTGGTCCCGGGGCAGGGGGCGCTTCTTGGTATGGCTACACCTTC
cdr3_aa: CASGPGAGGASWYGYTF

j_call: TRBJ2-7
d_call: .
v_call: TRBV28
clone_size: .
cdr3_nt: TGTGCCAGCAGTCTGGCCAAGGGGGAGCAGTACTTC
cdr3_aa: CASSLAKGEQYF

j_call: TRBJ2-5
d_call: TRBD1
v_call: TRBV5-1
clone_size: .
cdr3_nt: TGCGCCAGCAGCACTACAGGGGAACGGACCCAGTACTTC
cdr3_aa: CASSTTGERTQYF

j_call: TRBJ2-3
d_call: .
v_call: TRBV6-5
clone_size: .
cdr3_nt: TGTGCCAGCAGTCTCCGGGACTTCACAGATACGCAGTATTTT
cdr3_aa: CASSLRDFTDTQYF

j_call: TRBJ2-1
d_call: .
v_call: TRBV7-9
clone_size: .
cdr3_nt: TGTGCCAGCAGCTTAGCTCTCAATGAGCAGTTCTTC
cdr3_aa: CASSLALNEQFF

j_call: TRBJ2-5
d_call: .
v_call: TRBV9
clone_size: .
cdr3_nt: TGTGCCAGCAGCGTAGCTACCCAAGAGACCCAGTACTTC
cdr3_aa: CASSVATQETQYF

j_call: TRBJ1-1
d_call: .
v_call: TRBV25-1
clone_size: .
cdr3_nt: TGTTCTACCTCACTTACGGGAGCGAACACTGAAGCTTTCTTT
cdr3_aa: CSTSLTGANTEAFF

j_call: TRBJ2-7
d_call: .
v_call: TRBV6-1
clone_size: .
cdr3_nt: TGTGCCAGCAGTGAAGCGGGTGGGGGCCCCTACGAGCAGTACTTC
cdr3_aa: CASSEAGGGPYEQYF

j_call: TRBJ1-6
d_call: .
v_call: TRBV7-9
clone_size: once
cdr3_nt: TGTGCCAGCAGGCCTGCAAAGAGCTCCTATAATTCACCCCTCCACTTT
cdr3_aa: CASRPAKSSYNSPLHF

j_call: TRBJ2-1
d_call: .
v_call: TRBV12-3/TRBV12-4
clone_size: .
cdr3_nt: TGTGCCAGCAGTGCCATTGAACGGGGGGAGCAGTTCTTC
cdr3_aa: CASSAIERGEQFF

j_call: TRBJ2-7
d_call: TRBD1
v_call: TRBV6-5
clone_size: .
cdr3_nt: TGTGCCACCTCATTTGGGACAGGGCCCCACGAGCAGTACTTC
cdr3_aa: CATSFGTGPHEQYF

j_call: TRBJ1-1
d_call: .
v_call: TRBV5-4
clone_size: .
cdr3_nt: TGTGCCAGCAGCCCCCCTCCAGGGCGGAACACTGAAGCTTTCTTT
cdr3_aa: CASSPPPGRNTEAFF